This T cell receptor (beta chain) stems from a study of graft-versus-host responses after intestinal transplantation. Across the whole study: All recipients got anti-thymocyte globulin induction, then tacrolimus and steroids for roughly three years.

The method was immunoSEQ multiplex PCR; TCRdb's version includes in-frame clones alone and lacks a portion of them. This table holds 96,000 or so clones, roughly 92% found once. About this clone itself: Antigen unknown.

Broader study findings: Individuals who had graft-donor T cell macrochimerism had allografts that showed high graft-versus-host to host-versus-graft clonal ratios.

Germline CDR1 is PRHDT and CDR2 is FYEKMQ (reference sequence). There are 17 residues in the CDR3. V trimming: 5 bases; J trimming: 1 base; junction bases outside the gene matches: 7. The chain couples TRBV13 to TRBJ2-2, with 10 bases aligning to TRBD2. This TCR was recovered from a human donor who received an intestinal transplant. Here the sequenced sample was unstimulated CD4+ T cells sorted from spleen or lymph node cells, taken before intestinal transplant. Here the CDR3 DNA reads TGTGCCAGCAGCCGAGAATTAGCGGGGGGGAACACCGGGGAGCTGTTTTTT. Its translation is CASSRELAGGNTGELFF. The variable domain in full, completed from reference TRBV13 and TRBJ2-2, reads AAGVIQSPRHLIKEKRETATLKCYPIPRHDTVYWYQQGPGQDPQFLISFYEKMQSDKGSIPDRFSAQQFSDYHSELNMSSLELGDSALYFCASSRELAGGNTGELFFGEGSRLTVL.